This T cell receptor (beta chain) was identified in a study of blood T cells in healthy people across ages (dated by TCRdb to 2015 to 2017). Regarding the complete study: Template switching captured roughly one uniquely barcoded TCR beta cDNA molecule per two T cells in model experiments. Using the same blood draw, the study looked at two additional independent replicas of 1 million unique cDNA reads for two donors, one aged 18 to 30 and the other aged 80 or older. The donors were split into four age groups: young (average approximately 16 years), middle-aged (about 40), aged (roughly 65) and long-lived (approximately 80). The study measured age-related changes in TCR beta repertoire diversity using deep sequencing normalized with unique cDNA molecular identifiers. To avoid experimental bias, donors of different ages were distributed randomly across sequencing lanes.

On this clonotype itself: Its antigen is not yet known. No base quality values were provided; no much bigger clone lies one nucleotide off.

The library was obtained by 5' RACE. These reads were obtained on an Illumina HiSeq 2500. A second roughly 6 to 12 cycle PCR used a sample-barcoded 5' primer and a J-beta primer mix. A template-switch 5' adaptor carrying 12 random nucleotides introduced a unique molecular identifier onto each TCR beta cDNA molecule. Each sample yielded at least 2.5 million CDR3-containing paired-end reads. First-strand cDNA was synthesized from all RNA with the Mint cDNA synthesis kit, primed by a TRBC-specific oligonucleotide. Following uracil-DNA glycosylase treatment, all cDNA underwent a first 18-cycle PCR with the universal primers M1SS and BC2_uni_R. Under the source paper's analysis protocol: Normalization of each sample was performed by random selection of 1 million high-quality reads, each carrying a distinct molecular identifier. Instead of being binned into consensus sequences, reads with shared molecular identifiers were discarded. MiTCR, set to a Q25 quality threshold and the strictest error-elimination algorithm, was used for CDR3 identification, clonotype clustering and error correction. Lower-bound total TCR beta diversity was estimated with a nonparametric unseen species model using Euler transformation. TCRdb itself trimmed the public reads at Q25 with fastp, ran MiXCR and retained productive beta chains. Rows are unified per CDR3 protein, each entry keeping the most common DNA and genes. The V and J calls shown here were made by TCRdb, not taken from the authors' results. This sample lists about 1.1 million distinct CDR3 sequences; under 40% were detected once. Around 13% of the sample is in the top ten clones.

Points the paper makes about the study in general: The percentage of naive T cells measured by flow cytometry correlated strongly with observed TCR beta diversity. Because profiling used bulk unsorted PBMCs, naive and antigen-experienced compartments could not be compared conclusively. Total diversity estimates from one million sequenced T cells were considered lower bounds and underestimates. Compared with the aged group, more naive CD4+ T cells, fewer expanded clones and increased TCR diversity were shown by the long-lived group, suggesting age selection. The CMV infection status of donors was not known, potentially confounding age-related changes in expanded clonotypes. Observed TCR beta diversity per million T cells fell roughly linearly with age, and a significant reduction was already apparent by age approximately 41.

The approximately 39 donors, aged 6 to 90 years, were systemically healthy Caucasian individuals from Russia. Ten milliliters of peripheral blood were drawn from each donor into EDTA-treated Vacutainer tubes. Ficoll-Paque density-gradient centrifugation was used to isolate PBMCs, with at least 7 million obtained per sample. Trizol reagent was used to extract total RNA from the PBMCs, yielding at least 6 micrograms per sample. Naive CD45RAhigh/CD27high T cell percentages were measured by flow cytometry on a PBMC aliquot from every donor. A distance of 13 bases separates the germline ends of V and J, which lose 3 bases and 11 bases respectively. Taken from cysteine to phenylalanine, the CDR3 has 12 residues. The kept DNA is CDR3 alone, 36 bases in frame from the first base.

The rearranged segments are TRBV12-3 or TRBV12-4 and TRBJ1-1; TRBD1 is a weak D gene call, 5 bases matching. This clonotype was sampled from a man aged 18 to 35 in good health. The specimen was blood. The CDR3 reads CASSFLGGGAFF. The bases are TGTGCCAGCAGTTTTCTGGGGGGAGGGGCTTTCTTT.